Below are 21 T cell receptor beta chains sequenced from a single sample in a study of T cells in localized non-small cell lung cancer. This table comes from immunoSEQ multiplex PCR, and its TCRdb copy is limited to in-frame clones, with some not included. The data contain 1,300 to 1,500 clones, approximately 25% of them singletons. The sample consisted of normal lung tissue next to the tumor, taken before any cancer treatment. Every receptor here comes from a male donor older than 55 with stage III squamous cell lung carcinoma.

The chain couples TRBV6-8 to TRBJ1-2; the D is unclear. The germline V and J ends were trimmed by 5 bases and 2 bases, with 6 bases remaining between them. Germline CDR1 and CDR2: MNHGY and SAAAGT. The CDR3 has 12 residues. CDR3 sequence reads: CASSDPNYGYTF. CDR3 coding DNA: TGTGCCAGCAGTGACCCCAACTATGGCTACACCTTC.

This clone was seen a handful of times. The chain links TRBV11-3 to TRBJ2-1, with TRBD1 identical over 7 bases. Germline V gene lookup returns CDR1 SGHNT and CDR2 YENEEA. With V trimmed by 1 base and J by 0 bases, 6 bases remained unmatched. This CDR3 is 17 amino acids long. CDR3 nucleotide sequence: TGTGCCAGCAGCTTAGGTTCCGCAGGGGGCTCCTACAATGAGCAGTTCTTC. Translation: CASSLGSAGGSYNEQFF.

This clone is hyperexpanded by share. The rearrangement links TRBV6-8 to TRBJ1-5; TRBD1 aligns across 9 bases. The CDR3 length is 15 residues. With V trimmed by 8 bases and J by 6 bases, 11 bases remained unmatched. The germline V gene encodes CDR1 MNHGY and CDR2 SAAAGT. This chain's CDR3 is CASGPTGGGGQPQHF. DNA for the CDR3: TGTGCCAGCGGCCCTACAGGGGGCGGGGGTCAGCCCCAGCATTTT.

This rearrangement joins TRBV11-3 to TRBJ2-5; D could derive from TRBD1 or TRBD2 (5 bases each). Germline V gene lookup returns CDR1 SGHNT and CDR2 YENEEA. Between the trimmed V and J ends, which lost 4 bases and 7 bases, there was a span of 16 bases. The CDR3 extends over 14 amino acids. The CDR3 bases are TGTGCCAGCAGCTCTTCCGCAGGGACCGGGACCCAGTACTTC. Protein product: CASSSSAGTGTQYF.

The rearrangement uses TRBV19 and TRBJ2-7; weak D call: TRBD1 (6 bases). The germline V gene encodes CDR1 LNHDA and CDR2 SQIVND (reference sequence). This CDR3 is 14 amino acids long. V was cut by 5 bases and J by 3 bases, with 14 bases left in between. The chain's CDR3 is CASSPGAMDYEQYF. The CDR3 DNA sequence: TGTGCCAGTAGTCCAGGGGCGATGGACTACGAGCAGTACTTC.

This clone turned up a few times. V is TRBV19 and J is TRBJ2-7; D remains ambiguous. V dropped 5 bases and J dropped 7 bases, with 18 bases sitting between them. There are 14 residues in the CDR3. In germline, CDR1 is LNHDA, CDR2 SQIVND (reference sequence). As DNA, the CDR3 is TGTGCCAGTAGTTTCCAAGGAAGAGGCAGGGAGCAGTACTTC. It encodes CASSFQGRGREQYF.

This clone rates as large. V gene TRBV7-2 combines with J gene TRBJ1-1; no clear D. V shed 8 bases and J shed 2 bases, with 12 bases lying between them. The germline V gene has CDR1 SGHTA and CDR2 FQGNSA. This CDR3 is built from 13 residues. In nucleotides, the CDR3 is TGTGCCAGCCGGAAGTACGGCAACACTGAAGCTTTCTTT. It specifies CASRKYGNTEAFF.

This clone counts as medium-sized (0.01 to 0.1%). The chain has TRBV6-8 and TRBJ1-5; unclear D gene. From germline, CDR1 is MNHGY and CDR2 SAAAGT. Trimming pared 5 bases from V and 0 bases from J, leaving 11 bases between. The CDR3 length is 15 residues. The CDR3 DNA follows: TGTGCCAGCAGTGTCCGGGCTTATAGCAATCAGCCCCAGCATTTT. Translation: CASSVRAYSNQPQHF.

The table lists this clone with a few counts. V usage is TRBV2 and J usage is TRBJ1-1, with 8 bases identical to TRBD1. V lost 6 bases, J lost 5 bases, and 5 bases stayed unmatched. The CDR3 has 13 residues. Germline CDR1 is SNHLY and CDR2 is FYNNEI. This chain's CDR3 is CASRDREGTEAFF. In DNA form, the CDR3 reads TGTGCCAGCAGGGACAGGGAGGGTACTGAAGCTTTCTTT.

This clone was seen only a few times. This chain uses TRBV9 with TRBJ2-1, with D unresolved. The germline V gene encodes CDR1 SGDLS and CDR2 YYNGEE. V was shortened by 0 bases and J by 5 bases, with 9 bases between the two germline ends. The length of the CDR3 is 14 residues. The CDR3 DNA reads TGTGCCAGCAGCGTAGGTGACTGGGACAATGAGCAGTTCTTC. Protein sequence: CASSVGDWDNEQFF.

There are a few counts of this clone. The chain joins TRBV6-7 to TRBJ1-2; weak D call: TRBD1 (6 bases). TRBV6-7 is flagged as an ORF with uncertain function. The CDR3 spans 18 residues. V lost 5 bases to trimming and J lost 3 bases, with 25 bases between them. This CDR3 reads CASSEVYGQRISYYGYTF. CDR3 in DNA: TGTGCCAGCAGTGAAGTGTACGGACAGCGGATCTCCTACTATGGCTACACCTTC.

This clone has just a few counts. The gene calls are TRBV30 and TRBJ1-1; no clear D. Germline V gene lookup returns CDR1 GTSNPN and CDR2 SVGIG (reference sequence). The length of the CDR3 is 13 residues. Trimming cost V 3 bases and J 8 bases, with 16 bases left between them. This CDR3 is CAWRGSDWSEAFF. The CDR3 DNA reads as TGTGCCTGGAGGGGATCTGACTGGTCGGAAGCTTTCTTT. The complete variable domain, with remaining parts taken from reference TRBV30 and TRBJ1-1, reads SQTIHQWPATLVQPVGSPLSLECTVEGTSNPNLYWYRQAAGRGLQLLFYSVGIGQISSEVPQNLSASRPQDRQFILSSKKLLLSDSGFYLCAWRGSDWSEAFFGQGTRLTVV.

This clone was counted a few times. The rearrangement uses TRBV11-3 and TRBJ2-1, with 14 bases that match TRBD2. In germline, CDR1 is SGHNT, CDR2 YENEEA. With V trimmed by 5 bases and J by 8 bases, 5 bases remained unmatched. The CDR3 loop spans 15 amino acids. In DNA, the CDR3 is TGTGCCAGCAGCCCTCGGACTAGCGGGGGGCATGAGCAGTTCTTC. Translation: CASSPRTSGGHEQFF.

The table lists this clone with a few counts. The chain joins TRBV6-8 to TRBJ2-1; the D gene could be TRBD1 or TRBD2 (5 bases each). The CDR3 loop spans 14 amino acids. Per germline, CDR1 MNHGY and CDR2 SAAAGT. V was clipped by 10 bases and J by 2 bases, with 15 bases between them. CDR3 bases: TGTGCCATCAACCGGGACGGACCCTACAATGAGCAGTTCTTC. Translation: CAINRDGPYNEQFF.

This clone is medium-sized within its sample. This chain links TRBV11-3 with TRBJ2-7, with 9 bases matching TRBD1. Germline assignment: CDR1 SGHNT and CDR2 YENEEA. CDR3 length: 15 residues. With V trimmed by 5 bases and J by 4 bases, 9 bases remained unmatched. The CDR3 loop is CASSPLWDRAYEQYF. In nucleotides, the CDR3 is TGTGCCAGCAGCCCGCTTTGGGACAGGGCTTACGAGCAGTACTTC. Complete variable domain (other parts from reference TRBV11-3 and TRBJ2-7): EAGVVQSPRYKIIEKKQPVAFWCNPISGHNTLYWYLQNLGQGPELLIRYENEEAVDDSQLPKDRFSAERLKGVDSTLKIQPAELGDSAVYLCASSPLWDRAYEQYFGPGTRLTVT.

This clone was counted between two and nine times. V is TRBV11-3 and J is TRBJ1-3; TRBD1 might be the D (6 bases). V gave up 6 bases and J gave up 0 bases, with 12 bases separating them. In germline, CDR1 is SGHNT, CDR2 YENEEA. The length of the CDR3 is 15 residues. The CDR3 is CASSPDRLSGNTIYF. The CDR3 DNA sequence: TGTGCCAGCAGTCCAGACAGGCTCTCTGGAAACACCATATATTTT.

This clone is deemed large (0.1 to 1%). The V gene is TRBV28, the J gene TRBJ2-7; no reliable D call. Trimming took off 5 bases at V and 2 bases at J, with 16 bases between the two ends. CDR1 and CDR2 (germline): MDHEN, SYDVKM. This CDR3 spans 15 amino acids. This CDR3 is CASSPRTFDTYEQYF. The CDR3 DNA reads TGTGCCAGCAGTCCTCGGACCTTTGACACCTACGAGCAGTACTTC. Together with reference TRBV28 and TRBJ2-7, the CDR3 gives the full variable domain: DVKVTQSSRYLVKRTGEKVFLECVQDMDHENMFWYRQDPGLGLRLIYFSYDVKMKEKGDIPEGYSVSREKKERFSLILESASTNQTSMYLCASSPRTFDTYEQYFGPGTRLTVT.

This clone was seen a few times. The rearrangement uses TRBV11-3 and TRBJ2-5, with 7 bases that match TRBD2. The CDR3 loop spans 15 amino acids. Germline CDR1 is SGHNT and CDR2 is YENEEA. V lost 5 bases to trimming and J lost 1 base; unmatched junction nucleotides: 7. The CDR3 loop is CASSLPGGPQETQYF. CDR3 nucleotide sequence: TGTGCCAGCAGCCTTCCGGGAGGCCCCCAAGAGACCCAGTACTTC.

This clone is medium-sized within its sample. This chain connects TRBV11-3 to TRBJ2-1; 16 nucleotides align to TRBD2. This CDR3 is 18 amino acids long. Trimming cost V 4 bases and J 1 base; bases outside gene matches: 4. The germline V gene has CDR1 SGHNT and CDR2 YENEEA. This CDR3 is CASSWGLAGGWSYNEQFF. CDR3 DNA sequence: TGTGCCAGCAGCTGGGGACTAGCGGGAGGGTGGTCCTACAATGAGCAGTTCTTC.

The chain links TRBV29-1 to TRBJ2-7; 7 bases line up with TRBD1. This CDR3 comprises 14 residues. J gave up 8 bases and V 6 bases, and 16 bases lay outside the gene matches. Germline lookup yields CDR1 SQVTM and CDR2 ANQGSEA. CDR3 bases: TGCAGCGTGGGGAAGACAGGGTTGGGTACGAAGCAGTACTTC. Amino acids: CSVGKTGLGTKQYF.

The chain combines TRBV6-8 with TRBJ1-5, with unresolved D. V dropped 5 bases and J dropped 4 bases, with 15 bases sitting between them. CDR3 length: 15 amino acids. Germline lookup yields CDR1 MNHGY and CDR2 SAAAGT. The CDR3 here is CASSPPMALNQPQHF. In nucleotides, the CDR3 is TGTGCCAGCAGTCCCCCCATGGCCCTAAATCAGCCCCAGCATTTT.